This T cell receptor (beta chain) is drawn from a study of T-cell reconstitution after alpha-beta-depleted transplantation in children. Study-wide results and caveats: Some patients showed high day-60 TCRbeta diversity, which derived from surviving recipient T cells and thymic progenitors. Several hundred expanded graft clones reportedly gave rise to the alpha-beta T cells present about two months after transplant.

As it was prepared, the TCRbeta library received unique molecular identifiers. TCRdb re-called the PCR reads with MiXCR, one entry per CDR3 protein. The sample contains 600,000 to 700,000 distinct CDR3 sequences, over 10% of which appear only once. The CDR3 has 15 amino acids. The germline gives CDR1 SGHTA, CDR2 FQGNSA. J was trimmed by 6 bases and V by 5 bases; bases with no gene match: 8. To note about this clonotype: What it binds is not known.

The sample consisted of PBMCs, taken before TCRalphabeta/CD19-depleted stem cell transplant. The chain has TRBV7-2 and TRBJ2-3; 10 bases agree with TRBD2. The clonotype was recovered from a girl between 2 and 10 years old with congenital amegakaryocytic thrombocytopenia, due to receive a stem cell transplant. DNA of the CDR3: TGTGCCAGCAGCCCGCTAGCGGGAGAGTCGGATACGCAGTATTTT. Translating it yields CASSPLAGESDTQYF.